Here is one TCR beta chain with its context. This specimen comes from a study of OX40 agonist ivuxolimab in advanced cancers. Germline-derived CDR1 and CDR2 are SGHRS and YFSETQ. With 0 bases removed from V and 5 bases from J, the gap between germline ends came to 9 bases. The CDR3 has 13 amino acids. Sequencing used immunoSEQ multiplex PCR; TCRdb keeps in-frame clones, though not all of them. The sample has about 25,000 clones, about 86% seen once. The J gene is TRBJ2-7, the V gene TRBV5-1, with a weak D call TRBD1 (5 bases). This clonotype was sampled from an adult with an advanced solid tumor such as melanoma, head and neck, liver or kidney cancer. Here the sequenced sample was CD4+ or CD8+ T cells sorted from blood, taken in a trial of the OX40 agonist ivuxolimab. This CDR3 reads CASSLDVRDEQYF. CDR3 DNA sequence: TGCGCCAGCAGCTTGGACGTCAGGGACGAGCAGTACTTC.